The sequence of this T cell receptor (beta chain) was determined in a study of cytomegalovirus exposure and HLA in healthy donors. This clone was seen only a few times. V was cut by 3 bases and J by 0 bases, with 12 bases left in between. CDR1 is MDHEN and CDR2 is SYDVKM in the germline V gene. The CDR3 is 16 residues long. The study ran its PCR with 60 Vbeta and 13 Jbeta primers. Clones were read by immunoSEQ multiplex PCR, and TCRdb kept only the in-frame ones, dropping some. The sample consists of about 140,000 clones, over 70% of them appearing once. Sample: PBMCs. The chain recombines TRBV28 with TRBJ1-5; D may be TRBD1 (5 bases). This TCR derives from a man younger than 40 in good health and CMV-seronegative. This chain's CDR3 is CASSFGGRDSNQPQHF. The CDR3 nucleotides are TGTGCCAGCAGTTTCGGGGGGAGGGATAGCAATCAGCCCCAGCATTTT.